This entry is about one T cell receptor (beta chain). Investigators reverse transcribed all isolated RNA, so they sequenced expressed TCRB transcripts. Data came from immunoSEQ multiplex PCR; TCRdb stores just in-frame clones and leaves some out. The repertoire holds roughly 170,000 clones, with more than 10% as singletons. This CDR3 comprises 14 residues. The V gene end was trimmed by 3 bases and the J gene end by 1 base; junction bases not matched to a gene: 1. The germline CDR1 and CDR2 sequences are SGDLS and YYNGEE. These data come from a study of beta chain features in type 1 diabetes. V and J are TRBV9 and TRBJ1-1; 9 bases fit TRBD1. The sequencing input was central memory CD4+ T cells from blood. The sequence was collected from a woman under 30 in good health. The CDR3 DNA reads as TGTGCCAGCAGCGCGGGACAGGGGAACACTGAAGCTTTCTTT. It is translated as CASSAGQGNTEAFF. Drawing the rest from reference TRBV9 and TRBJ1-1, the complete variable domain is DSGVTQTPKHLITATGQRVTLRCSPRSGDLSVYWYQQSLDQGLQFLIQYYNGEERAKGNILERFSAQQFPDLHSELNLSSLELGDSALYFCASSAGQGNTEAFFGQGTRLTVV.